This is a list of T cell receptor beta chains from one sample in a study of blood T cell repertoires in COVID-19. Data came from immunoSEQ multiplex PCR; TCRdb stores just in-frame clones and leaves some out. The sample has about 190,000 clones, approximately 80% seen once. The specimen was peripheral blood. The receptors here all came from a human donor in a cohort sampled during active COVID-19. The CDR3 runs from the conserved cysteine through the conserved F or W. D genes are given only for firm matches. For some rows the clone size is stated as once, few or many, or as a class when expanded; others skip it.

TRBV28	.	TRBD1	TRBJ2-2	TGTGCCAGCAGCGCGGCCAAGGGGGCCACCGGGGAGCTGTTTTTT	CASSAAKGATGELFF
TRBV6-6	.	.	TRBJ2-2	TGTGCCAGCAGTTACGCCCAGCCCGAAATGGGCCGGGAGCTGTTTTTT	CASSYAQPEMGRELFF
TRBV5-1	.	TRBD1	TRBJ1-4	TGCGCCAGCACCACTACAGGGACAGGGTTTGAAAAACTGTTTTTT	CASTTTGTGFEKLFF
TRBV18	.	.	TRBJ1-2	TGTGCCAGCTCACCACCATTAGGAGGGCGTGATAACTATGGCTACACCTTC	CASSPPLGGRDNYGYTF
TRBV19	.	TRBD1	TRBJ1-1	TGTGCCAGTACCCGGACAGGGAACACTGAAGCTTTCTTT	CASTRTGNTEAFF
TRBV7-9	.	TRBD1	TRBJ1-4	TGTGCCAGCAGCCGGACAGGGGGTGGTGAAAAACTGTTTTTT	CASSRTGGGEKLFF
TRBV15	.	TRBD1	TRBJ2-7	TGTGCCACCAGCAGAGATATGACAGGGGGCGACGAGCAGTACTTC	CATSRDMTGGDEQYF
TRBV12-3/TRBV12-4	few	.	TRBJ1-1	TGTGCCAGCAGTTACGCAGGCCGAGCTGAAGCTTTCTTT	CASSYAGRAEAFF
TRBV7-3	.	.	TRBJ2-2	TGTGCCAGCAGCTTGTCTCACAGATCGATCACCGGGGAGCTGTTTTTT	CASSLSHRSITGELFF
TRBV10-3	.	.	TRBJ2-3	TGTGCCATCAGCCCTACAGGGGAGGGCACAGATACGCAGTATTTT	CAISPTGEGTDTQYF
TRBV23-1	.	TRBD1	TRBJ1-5	TGCGCCAGCAGTCGGGGAGGGACAGGGCTTTGCAATCAGCCCCAGCATTTT	CASSRGGTGLCNQPQHF
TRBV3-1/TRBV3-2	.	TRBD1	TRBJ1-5	TGTGCCAGCAGCCAATTTACCTCTGGGACAGGGGATGAGCCCCAGCATTTT	CASSQFTSGTGDEPQHF
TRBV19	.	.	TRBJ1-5	TGTGCCAGTAGTATATTGGGGTTCGAGGGTATAATAAATCAGCCCCAGCATTTT	CASSILGFEGIINQPQHF
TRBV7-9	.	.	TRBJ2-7	TGTGCCAGCAGCCTGCACGAGTGGTACGAGCAGTACTTC	CASSLHEWYEQYF
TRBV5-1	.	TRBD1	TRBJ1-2	TGCGCCAGCAGCTTGGTTCTCTCGAATGACAGGGCATACTATGGCTACACCTTC	CASSLVLSNDRAYYGYTF
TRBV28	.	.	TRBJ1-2	TGTGCCAGCAGTTTATTGGGCAGCACGGTAACTAACTATGGCTACACCTTC	CASSLLGSTVTNYGYTF
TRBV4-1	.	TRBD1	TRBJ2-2	TGCGCCAGCAGCCAAGAAACAGGGGGCAACGCCGGGGAGCTGTTTTTT	CASSQETGGNAGELFF
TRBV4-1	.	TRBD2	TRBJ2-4	TGCGCCAGCAGCCAAGATCGGCGGGAGGGACCCAAAAACATTCAGTACTTC	CASSQDRREGPKNIQYF
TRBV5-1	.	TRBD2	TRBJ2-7	TGCGCCAGCAGCCTTGAGTCGGGCGGGAGGGCCCCCGAGCAGTACTTC	CASSLESGGRAPEQYF
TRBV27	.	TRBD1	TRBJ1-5	TGTGCCAGCAGTTTGACGGGGACAGCTAACCAGCCCCAGCATTTT	CASSLTGTANQPQHF
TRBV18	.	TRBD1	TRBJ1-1	TGTGCCAGCTCACCGGGACAGCTGAACACTGAAGCTTTCTTT	CASSPGQLNTEAFF
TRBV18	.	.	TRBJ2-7	TGTGCCAGCTCATCGCGGGACGGAACCTACGAGCAGTACTTC	CASSSRDGTYEQYF
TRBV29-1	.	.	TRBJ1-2	TGCAGCGTTGAAGCTTCCGGGAGCTATGGCTACACCTTC	CSVEASGSYGYTF
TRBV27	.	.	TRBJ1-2	TGTGCCAGCAGTTTGAGACAGGCCTACGGCTACACCTTC	CASSLRQAYGYTF
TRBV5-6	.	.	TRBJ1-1	TGTGCCAGCAGCTTAGGTCCGGGAACTGAAGCTTTCTTT	CASSLGPGTEAFF
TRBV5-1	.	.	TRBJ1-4	TGCGCCAGCAGCCCTGGAGGGAGAAATGAAAAACTGTTTTTT	CASSPGGRNEKLFF
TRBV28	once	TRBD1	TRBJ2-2	TGTGCCACCCCCGGGACAGGGCGCACCGGGGAGCTGTTTTTT	CATPGTGRTGELFF
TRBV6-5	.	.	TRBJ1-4	TGTGCCAGCAGTTCCCCAGGGGATCCAACTAATGAAAAACTGTTTTTT	CASSSPGDPTNEKLFF
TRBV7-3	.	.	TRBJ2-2	TGTGCCAGCAGCTTAACTAGCTCAAACACCGGGGAGCTGTTTTTT	CASSLTSSNTGELFF
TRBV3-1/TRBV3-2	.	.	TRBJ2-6	TGTGCCAGCAGCCCAGATTATACTCCCTCTGGGGCCAACGTCCTGACTTTC	CASSPDYTPSGANVLTF
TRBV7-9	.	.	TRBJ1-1	TGTGCCAGCAGCCGGGAGACCTCCGGGGCTGAAGCTTTCTTT	CASSRETSGAEAFF
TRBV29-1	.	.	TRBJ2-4	TGCAGCGTTCGCCCGGGGGGCTGGGAGTACTTC	CSVRPGGWEYF
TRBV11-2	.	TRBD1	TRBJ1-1	TGTGCCAGCAGCCCTTGGACAGGGCGGAACACTGAAGCTTTCTTT	CASSPWTGRNTEAFF
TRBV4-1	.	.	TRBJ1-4	TGCGCCAGCAGCCAAGTAAGGCTAGGTGAAAAACTGTTTTTT	CASSQVRLGEKLFF
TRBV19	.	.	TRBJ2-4	TGTGCCAGTAGTATCTCTCCGGACATTCAGTACTTC	CASSISPDIQYF
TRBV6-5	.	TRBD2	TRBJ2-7	TGTGCCAGCAGTCAACCGGGACTAGGCTTGTACGAGCAGTACTTC	CASSQPGLGLYEQYF
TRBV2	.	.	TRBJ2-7	TGTGCCAGCAGTGATCAGGTCGGCATCCGAATCCAGCAGTACTTC	CASSDQVGIRIQQYF
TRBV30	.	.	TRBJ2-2	TGTGCCTGGAGTGGTAGCCTTATGGGCGGGGAGCTGTTTTTT	CAWSGSLMGGELFF
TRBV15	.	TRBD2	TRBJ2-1	TGTGCCACCAGCGGAAGGGGACTAGCGGGAGGAAGGAATGAGCAGTTCTTC	CATSGRGLAGGRNEQFF
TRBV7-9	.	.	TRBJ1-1	TGTGCCAGCAGCTTAGCCGCAGAGAACACTGAAGCTTTCTTT	CASSLAAENTEAFF